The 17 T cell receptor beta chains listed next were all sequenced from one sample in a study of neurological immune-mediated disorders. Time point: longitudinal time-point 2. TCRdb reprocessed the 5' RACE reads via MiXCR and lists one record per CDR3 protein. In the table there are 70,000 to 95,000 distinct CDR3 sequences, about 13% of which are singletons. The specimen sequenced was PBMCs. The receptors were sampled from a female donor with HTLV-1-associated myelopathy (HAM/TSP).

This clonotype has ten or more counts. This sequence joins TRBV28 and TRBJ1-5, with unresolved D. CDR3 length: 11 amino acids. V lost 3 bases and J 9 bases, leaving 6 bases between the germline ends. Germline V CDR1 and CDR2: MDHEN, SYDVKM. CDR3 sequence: CASSFLWPQHF. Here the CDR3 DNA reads TGTGCCAGCAGTTTTTTATGGCCCCAGCATTTT.

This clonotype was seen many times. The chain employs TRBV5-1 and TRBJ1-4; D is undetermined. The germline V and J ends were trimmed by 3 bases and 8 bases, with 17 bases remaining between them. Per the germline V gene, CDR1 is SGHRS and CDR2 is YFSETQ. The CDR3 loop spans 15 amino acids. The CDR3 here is CASSWIPENYEKLFF. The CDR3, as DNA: TGCGCCAGCAGCTGGATCCCGGAGAACTACGAAAAACTGTTTTTT.

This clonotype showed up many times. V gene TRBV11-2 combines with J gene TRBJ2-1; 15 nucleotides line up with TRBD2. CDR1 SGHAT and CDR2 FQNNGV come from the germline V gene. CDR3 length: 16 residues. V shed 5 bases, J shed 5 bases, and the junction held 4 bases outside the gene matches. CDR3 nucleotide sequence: TGTGCCAGCAGCCAATGGACTAGCGGGGGGGACAATGAGCAGTTCTTC. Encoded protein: CASSQWTSGGDNEQFF.

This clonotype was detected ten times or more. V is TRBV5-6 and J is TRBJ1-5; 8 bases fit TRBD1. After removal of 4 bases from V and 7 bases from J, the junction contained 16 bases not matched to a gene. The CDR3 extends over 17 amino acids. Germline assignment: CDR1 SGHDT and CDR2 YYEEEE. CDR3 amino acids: CASSLPLGTGERQPQHF. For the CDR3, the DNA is TGTGCCAGCAGCCTGCCTCTTGGGACAGGTGAACGGCAGCCCCAGCATTTT.

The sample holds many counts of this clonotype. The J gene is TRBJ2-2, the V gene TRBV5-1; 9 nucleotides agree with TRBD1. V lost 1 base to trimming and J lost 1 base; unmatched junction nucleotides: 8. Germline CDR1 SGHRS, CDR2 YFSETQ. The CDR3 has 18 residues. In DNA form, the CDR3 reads TGCGCCAGCAGCTTGCCCCCCTCGGGACAGGGGAACACCGGGGAGCTGTTTTTT. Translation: CASSLPPSGQGNTGELFF.

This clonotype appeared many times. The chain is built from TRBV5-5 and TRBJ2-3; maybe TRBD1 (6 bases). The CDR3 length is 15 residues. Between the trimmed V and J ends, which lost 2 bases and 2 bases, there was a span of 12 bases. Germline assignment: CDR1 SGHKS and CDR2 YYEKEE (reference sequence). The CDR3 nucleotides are TGTGCCAGCAGCTTATCGGGGACAATCACAGATACGCAGTATTTT. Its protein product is CASSLSGTITDTQYF. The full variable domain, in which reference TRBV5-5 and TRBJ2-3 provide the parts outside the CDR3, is DAGVTQSPTHLIKTRGQQVTLRCSPISGHKSVSWYQQVLGQGPQFIFQYYEKEERGRGNFPDRFSARQFPNYSSELNVNALLLGDSALYLCASSLSGTITDTQYFGPGTRLTVL.

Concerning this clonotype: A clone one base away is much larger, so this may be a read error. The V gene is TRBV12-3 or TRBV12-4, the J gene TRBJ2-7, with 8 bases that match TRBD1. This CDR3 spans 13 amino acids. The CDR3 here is CAISFQGAREQYF. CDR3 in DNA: TGTGCCATCAGTTTCCAGGGGGCAAGGGAGCAGTACTTC.

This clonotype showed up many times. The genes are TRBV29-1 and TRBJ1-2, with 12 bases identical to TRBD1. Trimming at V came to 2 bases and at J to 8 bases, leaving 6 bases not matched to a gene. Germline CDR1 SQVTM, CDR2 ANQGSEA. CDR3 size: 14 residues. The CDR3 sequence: CSVEIGTGGSGYTF. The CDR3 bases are TGCAGCGTTGAAATAGGGACAGGGGGCTCCGGCTACACCTTC. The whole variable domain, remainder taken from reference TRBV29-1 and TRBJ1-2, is SAVISQKPSRDICQRGTSLTIQCQVDSQVTMMFWYRQQPGQSLTLIATANQGSEATYESGFVIDKFPISRPNLTFSTLTVSNMSPEDSSIYLCSVEIGTGGSGYTFGSGTRLTVV.

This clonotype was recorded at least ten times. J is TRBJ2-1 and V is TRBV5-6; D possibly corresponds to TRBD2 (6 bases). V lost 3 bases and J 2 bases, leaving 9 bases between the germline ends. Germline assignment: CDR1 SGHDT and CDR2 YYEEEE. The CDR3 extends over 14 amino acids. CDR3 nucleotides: TGTGCCAGCAGCTATAGCGGAACCTACAATGAGCAGTTCTTC. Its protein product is CASSYSGTYNEQFF.

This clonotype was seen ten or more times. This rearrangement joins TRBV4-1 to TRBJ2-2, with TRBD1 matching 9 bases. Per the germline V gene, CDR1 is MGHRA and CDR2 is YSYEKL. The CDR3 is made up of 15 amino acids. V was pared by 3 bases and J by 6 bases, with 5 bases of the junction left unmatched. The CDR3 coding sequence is TGCGCCAGCAGCCACCTACAGGGGGCTCCCGGGGAGCTGTTTTTT. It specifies CASSHLQGAPGELFF.

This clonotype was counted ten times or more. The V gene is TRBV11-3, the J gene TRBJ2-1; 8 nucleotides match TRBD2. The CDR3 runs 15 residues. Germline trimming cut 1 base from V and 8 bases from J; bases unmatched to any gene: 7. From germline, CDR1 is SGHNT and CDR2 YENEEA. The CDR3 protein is CASSLAGGRNDEQFF. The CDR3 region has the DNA TGTGCCAGCAGCTTAGCGGGGGGGCGAAACGATGAGCAGTTCTTC.

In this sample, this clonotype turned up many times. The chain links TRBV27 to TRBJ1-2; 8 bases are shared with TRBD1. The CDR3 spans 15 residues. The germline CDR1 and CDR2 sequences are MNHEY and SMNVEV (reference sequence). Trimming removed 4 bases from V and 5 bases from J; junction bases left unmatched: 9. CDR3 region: CASSSMGQAWYGYTF. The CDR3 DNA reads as TGTGCCAGCAGTTCCATGGGACAGGCGTGGTATGGCTACACCTTC.

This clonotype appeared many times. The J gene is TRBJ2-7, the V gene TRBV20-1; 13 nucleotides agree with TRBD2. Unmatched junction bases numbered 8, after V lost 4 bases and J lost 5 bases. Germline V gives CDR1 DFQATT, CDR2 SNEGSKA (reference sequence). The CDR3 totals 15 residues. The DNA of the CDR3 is TGCAGTGCTACACGGACTAGCGGGGGTCTCGACGAGCAGTACTTC. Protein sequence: CSATRTSGGLDEQYF.

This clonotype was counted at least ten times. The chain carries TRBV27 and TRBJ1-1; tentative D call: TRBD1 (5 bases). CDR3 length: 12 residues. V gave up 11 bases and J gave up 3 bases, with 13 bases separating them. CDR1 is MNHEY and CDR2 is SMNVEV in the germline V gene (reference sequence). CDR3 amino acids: CALGGWDTEAFF. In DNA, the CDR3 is TGTGCCTTGGGGGGGTGGGACACTGAAGCTTTCTTT.

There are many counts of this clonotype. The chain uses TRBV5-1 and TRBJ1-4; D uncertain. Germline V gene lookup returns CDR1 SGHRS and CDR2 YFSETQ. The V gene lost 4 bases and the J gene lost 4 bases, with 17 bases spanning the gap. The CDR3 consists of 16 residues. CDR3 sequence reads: CASSPGAWAINEKLFF. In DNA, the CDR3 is TGCGCCAGCAGCCCGGGAGCGTGGGCGATTAATGAAAAACTGTTTTTT.

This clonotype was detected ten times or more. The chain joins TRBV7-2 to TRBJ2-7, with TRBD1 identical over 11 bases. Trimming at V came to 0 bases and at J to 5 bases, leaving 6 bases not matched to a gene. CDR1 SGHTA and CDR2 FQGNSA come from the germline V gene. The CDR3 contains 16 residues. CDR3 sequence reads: CASSLASGTGGNEQYF. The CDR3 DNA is TGTGCCAGCAGCTTAGCGTCCGGGACAGGGGGGAACGAGCAGTACTTC.

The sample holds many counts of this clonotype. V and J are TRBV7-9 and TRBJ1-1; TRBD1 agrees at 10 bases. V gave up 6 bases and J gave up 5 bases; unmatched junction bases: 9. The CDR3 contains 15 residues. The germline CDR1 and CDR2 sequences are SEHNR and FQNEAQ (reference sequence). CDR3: CASRPKTGGKTEAFF. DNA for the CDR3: TGTGCCAGCAGACCAAAGACAGGGGGCAAAACTGAAGCTTTCTTT. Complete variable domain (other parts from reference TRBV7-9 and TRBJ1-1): DTGVSQNPRHKITKRGQNVTFRCDPISEHNRLYWYRQTLGQGPEFLTYFQNEAQLEKSRLLSDRFSAERPKGSFSTLEIQRTEQGDSAMYLCASRPKTGGKTEAFFGQGTRLTVV.